Given below is one T cell receptor beta chain in context. What it binds is unknown. With 0 bases removed from V and 3 bases from J, the gap between germline ends came to 9 bases. CDR3 length: 14 amino acids. CDR1 is SGHRS and CDR2 is YFSETQ in the germline V gene. cDNA reverse transcribed from extracted RNA served as the sequencing template. Produced via immunoSEQ multiplex PCR; TCRdb's table is partial and in-frame only. Of about 200,000 clones in the sample, under 70% were seen once. The data were obtained in a study of CD8+ T cells in alopecia areata. Across the whole study: Treatment comprised oral tofacitinib, 5 to 10 mg twice daily, in treated patients. Percent affected scalp area, the SALT score, rated treated patients' severity. General study points: Besides other cells, scalp samples also yield sequences of resident alphabeta T cells from normal skin. In scalp, tofacitinib significantly decreased clonality and expanded CD8+ clones among the top 100.

Treatment of the sample: oral pan-JAK inhibitor, 5-10 mg twice daily. The sample in question was CD4+ T cells sorted from blood, obtained at week 4, from a patient treated with tofacitinib. The chain carries TRBV5-1 and TRBJ1-1; no clear D gene. This receptor was identified in a human donor with alopecia areata. CDR3 amino acids: CASSLGELYTEAFF. The CDR3, as DNA: TGCGCCAGCAGCTTGGGAGAGTTATACACTGAAGCTTTCTTT.